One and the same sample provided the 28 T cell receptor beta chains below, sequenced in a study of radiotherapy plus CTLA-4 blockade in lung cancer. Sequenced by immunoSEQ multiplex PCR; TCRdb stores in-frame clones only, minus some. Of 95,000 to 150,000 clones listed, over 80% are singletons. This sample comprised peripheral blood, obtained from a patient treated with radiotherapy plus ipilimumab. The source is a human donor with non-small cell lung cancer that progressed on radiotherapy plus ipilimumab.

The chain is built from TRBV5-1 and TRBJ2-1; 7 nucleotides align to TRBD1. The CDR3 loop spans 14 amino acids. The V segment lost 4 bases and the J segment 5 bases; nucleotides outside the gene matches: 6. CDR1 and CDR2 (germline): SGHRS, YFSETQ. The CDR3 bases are TGCGCCAGCAGCCTCGGGACAGCAAACAATGAGCAGTTCTTC. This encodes CASSLGTANNEQFF.

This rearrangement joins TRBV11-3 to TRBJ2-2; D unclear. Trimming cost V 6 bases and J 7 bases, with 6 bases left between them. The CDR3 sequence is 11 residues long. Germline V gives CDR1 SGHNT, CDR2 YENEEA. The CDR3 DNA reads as TGTGCCAGCAGGCTCGACGGGGAGCTGTTTTTT. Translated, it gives CASRLDGELFF. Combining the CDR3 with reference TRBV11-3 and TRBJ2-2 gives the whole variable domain EAGVVQSPRYKIIEKKQPVAFWCNPISGHNTLYWYLQNLGQGPELLIRYENEEAVDDSQLPKDRFSAERLKGVDSTLKIQPAELGDSAVYLCASRLDGELFFGEGSRLTVL.

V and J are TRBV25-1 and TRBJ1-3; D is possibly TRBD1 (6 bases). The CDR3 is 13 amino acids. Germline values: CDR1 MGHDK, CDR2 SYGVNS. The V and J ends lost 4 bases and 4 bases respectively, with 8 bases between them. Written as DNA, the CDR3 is TGTGCCAGCAGTGGGACAGTCGGAAACACCATATATTTT. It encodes CASSGTVGNTIYF.

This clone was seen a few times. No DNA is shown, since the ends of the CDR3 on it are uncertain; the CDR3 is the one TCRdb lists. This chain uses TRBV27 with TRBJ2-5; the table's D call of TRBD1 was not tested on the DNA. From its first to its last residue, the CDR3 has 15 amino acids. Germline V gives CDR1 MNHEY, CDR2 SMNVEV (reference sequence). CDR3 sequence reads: CASSSSLGQQETQYF.

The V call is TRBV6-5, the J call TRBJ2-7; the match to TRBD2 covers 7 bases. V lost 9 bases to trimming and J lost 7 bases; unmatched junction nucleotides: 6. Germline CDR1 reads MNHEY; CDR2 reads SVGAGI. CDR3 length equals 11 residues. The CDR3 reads CASGPGGEQYF. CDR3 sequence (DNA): TGTGCCAGTGGTCCGGGGGGTGAGCAGTACTTC.

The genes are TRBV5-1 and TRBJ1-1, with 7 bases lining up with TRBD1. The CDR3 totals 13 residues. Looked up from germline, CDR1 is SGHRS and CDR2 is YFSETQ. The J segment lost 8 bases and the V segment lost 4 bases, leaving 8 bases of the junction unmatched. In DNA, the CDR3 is TGCGCCAGCAGCATACAGGGGTTCGCCGAAGCTTTCTTT. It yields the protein CASSIQGFAEAFF.

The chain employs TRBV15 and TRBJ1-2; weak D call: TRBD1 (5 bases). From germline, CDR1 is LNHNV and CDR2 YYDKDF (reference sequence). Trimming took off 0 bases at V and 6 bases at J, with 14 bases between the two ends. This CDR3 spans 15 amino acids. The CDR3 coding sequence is TGTGCCACCAGCAGAGATTTTGGGACGACACATGGCTACACCTTC. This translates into CATSRDFGTTHGYTF.

In nucleotides, the CDR3 is TGTGCCAGCAGTGAATTTATTCAGAGCTCTGGGGCCAACGTCCTGACTTTC. Protein sequence: CASSEFIQSSGANVLTF. This rearrangement joins TRBV6-1 to TRBJ2-6; D ambiguous. CDR3 length: 17 residues. Germline V gene lookup returns CDR1 MNHNS and CDR2 SASEGT. V shed 2 bases and J shed 0 bases, with 11 bases lying between them.

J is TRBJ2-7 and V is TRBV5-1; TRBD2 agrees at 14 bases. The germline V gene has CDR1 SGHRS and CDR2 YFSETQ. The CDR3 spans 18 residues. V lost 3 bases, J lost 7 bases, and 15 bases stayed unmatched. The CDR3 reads CASSSPLGLAGEAGEQYF. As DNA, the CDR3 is TGCGCCAGCAGCTCCCCTCTGGGACTAGCGGGAGAGGCGGGAGAGCAGTACTTC.

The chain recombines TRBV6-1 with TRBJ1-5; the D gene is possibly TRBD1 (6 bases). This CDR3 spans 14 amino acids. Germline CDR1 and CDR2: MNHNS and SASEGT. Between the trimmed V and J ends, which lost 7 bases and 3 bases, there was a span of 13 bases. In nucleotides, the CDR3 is TGTGCCAGCACCCCCGGACAGTTCAATCAGCCCCAGCATTTT. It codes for CASTPGQFNQPQHF.

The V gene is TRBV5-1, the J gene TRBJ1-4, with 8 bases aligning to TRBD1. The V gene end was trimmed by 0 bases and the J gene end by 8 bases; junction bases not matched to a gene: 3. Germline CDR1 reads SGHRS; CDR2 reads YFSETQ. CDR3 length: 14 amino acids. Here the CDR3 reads CASSLGQGNEKLFF. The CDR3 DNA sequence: TGCGCCAGCAGCTTGGGACAGGGGAACGAAAAACTGTTTTTT.

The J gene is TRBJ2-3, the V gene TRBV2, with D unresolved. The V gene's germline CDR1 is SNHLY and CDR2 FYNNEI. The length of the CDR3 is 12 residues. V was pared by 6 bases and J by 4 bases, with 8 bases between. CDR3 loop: CASRGRADTQYF. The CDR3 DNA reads TGTGCCAGCAGAGGTCGTGCAGATACGCAGTATTTT.

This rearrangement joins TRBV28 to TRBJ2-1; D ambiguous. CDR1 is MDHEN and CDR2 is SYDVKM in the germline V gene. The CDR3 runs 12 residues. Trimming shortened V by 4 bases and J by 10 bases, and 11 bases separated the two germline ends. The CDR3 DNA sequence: TGTGCCAGCAGTTCCGCTCTAAGCGAGCAGTTCTTC. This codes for CASSSALSEQFF. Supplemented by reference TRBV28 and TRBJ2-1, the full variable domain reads DVKVTQSSRYLVKRTGEKVFLECVQDMDHENMFWYRQDPGLGLRLIYFSYDVKMKEKGDIPEGYSVSREKKERFSLILESASTNQTSMYLCASSSALSEQFFGPGTRLTVL.

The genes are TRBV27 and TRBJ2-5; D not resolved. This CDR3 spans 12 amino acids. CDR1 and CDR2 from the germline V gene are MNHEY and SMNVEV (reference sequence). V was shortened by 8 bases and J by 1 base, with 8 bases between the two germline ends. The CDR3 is CASGHPQETQYF. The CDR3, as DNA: TGTGCCAGCGGGCACCCCCAAGAGACCCAGTACTTC.

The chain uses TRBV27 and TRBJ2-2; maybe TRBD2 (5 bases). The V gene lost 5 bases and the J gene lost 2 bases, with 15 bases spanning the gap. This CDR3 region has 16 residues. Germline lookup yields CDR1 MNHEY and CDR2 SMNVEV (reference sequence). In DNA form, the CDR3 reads TGTGCCAGCAGTCCCCGTGGACGGGGAAACACCGGGGAGCTGTTTTTT. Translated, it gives CASSPRGRGNTGELFF.

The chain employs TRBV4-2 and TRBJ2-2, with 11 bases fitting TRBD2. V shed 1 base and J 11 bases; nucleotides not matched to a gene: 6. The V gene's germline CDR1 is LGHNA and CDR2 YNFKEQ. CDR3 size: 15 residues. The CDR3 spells CASSQGLAGRRELFF. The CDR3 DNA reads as TGTGCCAGCAGCCAAGGACTAGCGGGAAGGAGAGAGCTGTTTTTT.

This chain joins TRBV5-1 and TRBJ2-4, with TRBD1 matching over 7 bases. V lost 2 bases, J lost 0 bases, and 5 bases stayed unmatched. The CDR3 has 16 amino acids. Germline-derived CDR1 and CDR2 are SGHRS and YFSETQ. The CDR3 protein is CASSLGQALAKNIQYF. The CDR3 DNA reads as TGCGCCAGCAGCTTAGGACAGGCTCTAGCCAAAAACATTCAGTACTTC.

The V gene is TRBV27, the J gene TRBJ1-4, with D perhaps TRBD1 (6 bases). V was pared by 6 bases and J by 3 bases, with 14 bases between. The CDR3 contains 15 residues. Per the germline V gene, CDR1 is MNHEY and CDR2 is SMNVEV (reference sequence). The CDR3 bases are TGTGCCAGCAGACAAAACAGGGCTCCTAATGAAAAACTGTTTTTT. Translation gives CASRQNRAPNEKLFF.

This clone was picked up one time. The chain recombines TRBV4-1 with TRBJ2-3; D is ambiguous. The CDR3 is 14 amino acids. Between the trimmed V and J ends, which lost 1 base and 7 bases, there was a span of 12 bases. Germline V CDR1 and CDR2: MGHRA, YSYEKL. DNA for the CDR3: TGCGCCAGCAGCCAAGCAGGCCCGTCGAATACGCAGTATTTT. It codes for CASSQAGPSNTQYF.

CDR3: CASSQGWAGGYSGANVLTF. For the CDR3, the DNA is TGCGCCAGCAGCCAAGGTTGGGCGGGAGGGTATTCTGGGGCCAACGTCCTGACTTTC. The chain carries TRBV4-1 and TRBJ2-6; 9 bases agree with TRBD2. V dropped 1 base and J dropped 1; count of bases not matched to a gene: 8. The germline V gene has CDR1 MGHRA and CDR2 YSYEKL. There are 19 residues in the CDR3.

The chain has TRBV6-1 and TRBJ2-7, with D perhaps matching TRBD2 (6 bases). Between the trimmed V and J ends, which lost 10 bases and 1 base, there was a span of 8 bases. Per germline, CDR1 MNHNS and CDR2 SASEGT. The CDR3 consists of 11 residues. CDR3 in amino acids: CATRGSYEQYF. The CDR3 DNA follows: TGTGCCACCCGGGGGTCCTACGAGCAGTACTTC.

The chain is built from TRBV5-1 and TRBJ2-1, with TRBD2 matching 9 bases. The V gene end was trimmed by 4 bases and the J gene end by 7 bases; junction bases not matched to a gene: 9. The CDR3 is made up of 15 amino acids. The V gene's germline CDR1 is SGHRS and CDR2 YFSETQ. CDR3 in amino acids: CASSNGLAKVNEQFF. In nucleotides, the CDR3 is TGCGCCAGCAGCAACGGACTAGCGAAGGTTAATGAGCAGTTCTTC.

CDR3 DNA sequence: TGTGCCAGCAGTCGCCTGGCGGGGGGGATCTATGGCTACACCTTC. This codes for CASSRLAGGIYGYTF. The chain uses TRBV7-9 and TRBJ1-2, with TRBD1 as a possible D gene (5 bases). The CDR3 spans 15 residues. Germline V gene data show CDR1 as SEHNR and CDR2 as FQNEAQ (reference sequence). Trimming took off 6 bases at V and 4 bases at J, with 18 bases between the two ends.

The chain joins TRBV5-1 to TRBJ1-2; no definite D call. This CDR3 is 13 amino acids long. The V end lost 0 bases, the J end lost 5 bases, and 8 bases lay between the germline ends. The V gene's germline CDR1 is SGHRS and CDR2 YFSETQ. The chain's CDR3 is CASSLADGYGYTF. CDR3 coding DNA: TGCGCCAGCAGCTTGGCGGACGGTTATGGCTACACCTTC.

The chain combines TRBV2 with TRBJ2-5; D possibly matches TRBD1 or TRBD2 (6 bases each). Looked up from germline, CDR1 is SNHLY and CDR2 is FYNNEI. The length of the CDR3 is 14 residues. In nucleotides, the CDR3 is TGTGCGGCTTCGAGGGGGGCCAGTCAAGAGACCCAGTACTTC. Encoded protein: CAASRGASQETQYF.

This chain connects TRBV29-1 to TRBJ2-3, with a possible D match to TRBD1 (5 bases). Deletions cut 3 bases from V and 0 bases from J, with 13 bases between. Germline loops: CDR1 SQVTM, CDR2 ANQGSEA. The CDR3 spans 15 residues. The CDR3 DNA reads TGCAGCGTTGATGGGGCGCCGTCTAGCACAGATACGCAGTATTTT. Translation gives CSVDGAPSSTDTQYF.

The CDR3 loop is CASYRLFYEQYF. In DNA form, the CDR3 reads TGTGCCAGTTATCGACTCTTTTACGAGCAGTACTTC. The chain links TRBV19 to TRBJ2-7, with D unclear. V was clipped by 8 bases and J by 4 bases, with 12 bases between them. Germline CDR1 is LNHDA and CDR2 is SQIVND (reference sequence). CDR3 length: 12 residues.

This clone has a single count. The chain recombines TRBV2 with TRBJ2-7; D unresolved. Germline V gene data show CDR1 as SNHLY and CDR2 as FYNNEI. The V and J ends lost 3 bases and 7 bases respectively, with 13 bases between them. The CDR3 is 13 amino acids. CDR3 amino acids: CASSDRRAEEQYF. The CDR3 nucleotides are TGTGCCAGCAGTGACCGTAGGGCCGAGGAGCAGTACTTC. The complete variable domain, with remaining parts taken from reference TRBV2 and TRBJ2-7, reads EPEVTQTPSHQVTQMGQEVILRCVPISNHLYFYWYRQILGQKVEFLVSFYNNEISEKSEIFDDQFSVERPDGSNFTLKIRSTKLEDSAMYFCASSDRRAEEQYFGPGTRLTVT.